Listed below are T cell receptor beta chains from one sample, sequenced in a study of blood T cell repertoires in COVID-19. Clones were sequenced by immunoSEQ multiplex PCR, and TCRdb holds only the in-frame ones, with some missing. The sample includes about 130,000 clones, around 80% of them seen just once. Sequenced material: peripheral blood. The receptors here all came from a man between 60 and 75 years old who had recovered from COVID-19. Both conserved end residues are part of each CDR3. The order of the fields is V gene, J gene, clone size, D gene, CDR3 DNA, CDR3 protein. A D gene is named only where the DNA matches it firmly. Clone size is shown for a subset of rows, as once, few, many or a class of expanded clone.

V: TRBV5-1
J: TRBJ1-1
size: once
D: .
DNA: TGCGCCAGCAGCTTGGTGGGCAGTACCATTATGAACACTGAAGCTTTCTTT
CDR3: CASSLVGSTIMNTEAFF

V: TRBV6-1
J: TRBJ2-1
size: .
D: .
DNA: TGTGCCAGCAGTGAACTCCAGGGCGCCTACAATGAGCAGTTCTTC
CDR3: CASSELQGAYNEQFF

V: TRBV27
J: TRBJ2-3
size: .
D: .
DNA: TGTGCCAGCAGTTTGGGCGTCACAGATACGCAGTATTTT
CDR3: CASSLGVTDTQYF

V: TRBV6-2/TRBV6-3
J: TRBJ1-5
size: .
D: .
DNA: TGTGCCAGCAGTTCCCCATTTAATCAGCCCCAGCATTTT
CDR3: CASSSPFNQPQHF

V: TRBV5-6
J: TRBJ1-5
size: .
D: TRBD1
DNA: TGTGCCAGCAGCTGGACCGGGACAGGGGCTAACAATCAGCCCCAGCATTTT
CDR3: CASSWTGTGANNQPQHF

V: TRBV19
J: TRBJ2-1
size: few
D: TRBD2
DNA: TGTGCCAGTAGTAGGACTAGCGGGGTATCGGATGAGCAGTTCTTC
CDR3: CASSRTSGVSDEQFF

V: TRBV5-1
J: TRBJ2-1
size: .
D: TRBD1
DNA: TGCGCCAGCAGTCAGGACAGGAGCTCCTACAATGAGCAGTTCTTC
CDR3: CASSQDRSSYNEQFF

V: TRBV28
J: TRBJ2-7
size: .
D: .
DNA: TGTGCCAGCAGTATAGGGGGCGAGCAGTACTTC
CDR3: CASSIGGEQYF

V: TRBV5-1
J: TRBJ1-1
size: .
D: .
DNA: TGCGCCAGCTCTTGGGGAGGGGCGGGCACTGAAGCTTTCTTT
CDR3: CASSWGGAGTEAFF

V: TRBV4-3
J: TRBJ2-2
size: .
D: .
DNA: TGCGCCAGCAGCGAGAAAACGGGAGTTGGGACCGGGGAGCTGTTTTTT
CDR3: CASSEKTGVGTGELFF

V: TRBV27
J: TRBJ2-3
size: .
D: .
DNA: TGTGCCAGCAGTTTGGCGGGGCTCACAGATACGCAGTATTTT
CDR3: CASSLAGLTDTQYF

V: TRBV27
J: TRBJ2-7
size: .
D: TRBD1
DNA: TGTGCCAGCAGTTCGGACAGGGGTGGGTACGAGCAGTACTTC
CDR3: CASSSDRGGYEQYF

V: TRBV5-1
J: TRBJ2-5
size: .
D: .
DNA: TGCGCCAGCAGCCTACAGGGAGAAGAGACCCAGTACTTC
CDR3: CASSLQGEETQYF

V: TRBV19
J: TRBJ2-1
size: .
D: TRBD2
DNA: TGTGCCAGTAGTATTCTAGCGGGGGTAGGTGAGCAGTTCTTC
CDR3: CASSILAGVGEQFF

V: TRBV19
J: TRBJ2-2
size: few
D: .
DNA: TGTGCCAGTATGGCTCCTCTCTCGAACACCGGGGAGCTGTTTTTT
CDR3: CASMAPLSNTGELFF

V: TRBV4-3
J: TRBJ2-3
size: .
D: .
DNA: TGCGCCAGCAGCCAAGTTTTCGGTGAGGGCACAGATACGCAGTATTTT
CDR3: CASSQVFGEGTDTQYF

V: TRBV7-2
J: TRBJ2-1
size: once
D: TRBD2
DNA: TGTGCCAGCAGCTTAGTTTTAGGAACCGGGGGGGCGCAGAATGAGCAGTTCTTC
CDR3: CASSLVLGTGGAQNEQFF

V: TRBV28
J: TRBJ2-3
size: few
D: TRBD2
DNA: TGTGCCAGCAGGGGGACTAGCGGGGGGCTTCGCGATACGCAGTATTTT
CDR3: CASRGTSGGLRDTQYF

V: TRBV11-1
J: TRBJ2-3
size: .
D: TRBD1
DNA: TGTGCCAGCAGCTTAGACCGACAGGGGCGAGATACGCAGTATTTT
CDR3: CASSLDRQGRDTQYF

V: TRBV29-1
J: TRBJ2-5
size: .
D: .
DNA: TGCAGCGTTGATGACCGGGTCTGGGAGACCCAGTACTTC
CDR3: CSVDDRVWETQYF

V: TRBV7-8
J: TRBJ2-2
size: .
D: .
DNA: TGTGCCAGCAGCTTAGTTCGAGGGAGTGGCACCGGGGAGCTGTTTTTT
CDR3: CASSLVRGSGTGELFF

V: TRBV3-1/TRBV3-2
J: TRBJ2-1
size: few
D: .
DNA: TGTGCCAGCAGGTTAGGGGGGGATGAGCAGTTCTTC
CDR3: CASRLGGDEQFF

V: TRBV7-9
J: TRBJ2-7
size: .
D: .
DNA: TGTGCCAGCGGCCTCAACAGCGAGGGGCAGTACTTC
CDR3: CASGLNSEGQYF

V: TRBV19
J: TRBJ2-5
size: .
D: .
DNA: TGTGCCAGCCGCGGCGAACGGGGGATCCAAGAGACCCAGTACTTC
CDR3: CASRGERGIQETQYF

V: TRBV9
J: TRBJ1-1
size: .
D: TRBD1
DNA: TGTGCCAGCAGCCCGGGGACAGGGGGCCAACGAGTCACTGAAGCTTTCTTT
CDR3: CASSPGTGGQRVTEAFF

V: TRBV5-1
J: TRBJ1-6
size: .
D: .
DNA: TGCGCCAGCAGCCCGGACAGTTTGTCACCCCTCCACTTT
CDR3: CASSPDSLSPLHF

V: TRBV5-8
J: TRBJ2-7
size: .
D: TRBD1
DNA: TGTGCCAGCAGCTTGCGAACAGGGGCCTACGAGCAGTACTTC
CDR3: CASSLRTGAYEQYF

V: TRBV19
J: TRBJ2-1
size: few
D: .
DNA: TGTGCCAGTAGTATCAGCGGTACGAGGGATGAGCAGTTCTTC
CDR3: CASSISGTRDEQFF

V: TRBV5-4
J: TRBJ1-6
size: .
D: .
DNA: TGTGCGATCCGGGGGGATGGCTCCTATAATTCACCCCTCCACTTT
CDR3: CAIRGDGSYNSPLHF

V: TRBV6-1
J: TRBJ1-5
size: .
D: .
DNA: TGTGCCAGCAGTGAAAGAGCGGGGGCCCAGCCCCAGCATTTT
CDR3: CASSERAGAQPQHF

V: TRBV4-3
J: TRBJ2-5
size: .
D: TRBD1
DNA: TGCGCCAGCAGCCCGCGGACAGGGGACGTAGAGACCCAGTACTTC
CDR3: CASSPRTGDVETQYF